The 9 T cell receptor beta chains in this list originate from one sample, sequenced in a study of T cells in Graves' hyperthyroidism and ophthalmopathy. RNA transcripts were the template for amplifying TCR beta CDR3 regions. Carried out on the TCR CDR3, a first-round RT-PCR used the HTBI primer set. TCRdb passed the multiplex PCR reads through MiXCR, listing each CDR3 protein once. The sample includes approximately 420,000 distinct CDR3 sequences, roughly 13% of them seen just once. The specimen was blood. Source of these receptors: a woman younger than 35 with Graves' hyperthyroidism.

The table lists this clonotype with many counts. The rearrangement links TRBV28 to TRBJ2-7, with 10 bases matching TRBD2. This CDR3 contains 16 residues. V lost 5 bases and J lost 2; bases outside the gene matches: 9. Per germline, CDR1 MDHEN and CDR2 SYDVKM. The CDR3 DNA reads TGTGCCAGCAGTCAAGCCGGACTAGCGGAAGCCTACGAGCAGTACTTC. It translates to CASSQAGLAEAYEQYF. The whole variable domain, filled in from reference TRBV28 and TRBJ2-7, reads DVKVTQSSRYLVKRTGEKVFLECVQDMDHENMFWYRQDPGLGLRLIYFSYDVKMKEKGDIPEGYSVSREKKERFSLILESASTNQTSMYLCASSQAGLAEAYEQYFGPGTRLTVT.

The rearrangement joins TRBV4-3 to TRBJ2-7; TRBD1 agrees at 7 bases. Germline V gives CDR1 LGHNA, CDR2 YSLEER. Trimming at V came to 0 bases and at J to 5 bases, leaving 7 bases not matched to a gene. The CDR3 consists of 15 residues. The CDR3 is CASSQDDDRANEQYF. CDR3 nucleotides: TGCGCCAGCAGCCAAGACGACGACAGGGCCAACGAGCAGTACTTC.

This clonotype was counted ten times or more. The J gene is TRBJ1-2, the V gene TRBV5-5; D uncertain. The germline V gene encodes CDR1 SGHKS and CDR2 YYEKEE (reference sequence). V lost 4 bases and J lost 5, with 18 bases in between. The CDR3 consists of 15 residues. The CDR3 DNA is TGTGCCAGCAGCCCCATGGAAGGAATCCCATATGGCTACACCTTC. This gives the protein CASSPMEGIPYGYTF. The full variable domain, rest sourced from reference TRBV5-5 and TRBJ1-2, is DAGVTQSPTHLIKTRGQQVTLRCSPISGHKSVSWYQQVLGQGPQFIFQYYEKEERGRGNFPDRFSARQFPNYSSELNVNALLLGDSALYLCASSPMEGIPYGYTFGSGTRLTVV.

The rearrangement links TRBV19 to TRBJ1-5, with D perhaps matching TRBD1 (6 bases). Germline loops: CDR1 LNHDA, CDR2 SQIVND (reference sequence). Trimming pared 6 bases from V and 1 base from J, leaving 10 bases between. The CDR3 is made up of 14 amino acids. CDR3 in amino acids: CASRDGQSNQPQHF. In DNA, the CDR3 is TGTGCCAGTAGGGACGGACAGAGCAATCAGCCCCAGCATTTT.

This clonotype was counted at least ten times. V gene TRBV6-1 combines with J gene TRBJ2-7; D gene uncertain. This CDR3 has 13 amino acids. The V end lost 7 bases, the J end lost 0 bases, and 10 bases lay between the germline ends. Germline-derived CDR1 and CDR2 are MNHNS and SASEGT. CDR3 sequence reads: CASINFASYEQYF. As DNA, the CDR3 is TGTGCCAGCATCAATTTTGCCTCCTACGAGCAGTACTTC.

This clonotype was observed at least ten times. V gene TRBV6-1 combines with J gene TRBJ2-1, with D possibly called TRBD1 or TRBD2 (6 bases each). Germline V lookup: CDR1 MNHNS, CDR2 SASEGT. This CDR3 spans 13 amino acids. Deletions cut 4 bases from V and 8 bases from J, with 12 bases between. The CDR3 region is CASSGPGAHEQFF. The DNA of the CDR3 is TGTGCCAGCAGTGGTCCGGGGGCGCATGAGCAGTTCTTC.

This clonotype was seen ten or more times. V gene TRBV5-1 combines with J gene TRBJ2-3; tentatively, D is TRBD1 (5 bases). This CDR3 has 13 residues. Per germline, CDR1 SGHRS and CDR2 YFSETQ. The V gene lost 7 bases and the J gene lost 3 bases, with 12 bases spanning the gap. The CDR3 region has the DNA TGCGCCAGCTGGAAGGGGCGGACAGATACGCAGTATTTT. Protein sequence: CASWKGRTDTQYF.

This clonotype was detected ten times or more. The V and J genes are TRBV12-3 or TRBV12-4 and TRBJ1-5; 8 bases fit TRBD1. The CDR3 length is 15 residues. The J segment lost 7 bases and the V segment lost 2 bases, leaving 7 bases of the junction unmatched. The CDR3 nucleotides read TGTGCCAGCAGTTTAACCAGGGGGCAGAGACAGCCCCAGCATTTT. Encoded protein: CASSLTRGQRQPQHF.

In its sample, this clonotype was seen many times. The V call is TRBV2, the J call TRBJ1-4; D is ambiguous. The germline V gene has CDR1 SNHLY and CDR2 FYNNEI. This CDR3 spans 14 amino acids. V lost 5 bases and J 5 bases, leaving 12 bases between the germline ends. CDR3 nucleotide sequence: TGTGCCAGCAGTTCGTACGGGGAAAATGAAAAACTGTTTTTT. This translates into CASSSYGENEKLFF.